This TCR beta chain comes out of a study of technical replicates of blood from a handful of donors. Only in-frame clones appear in the TCRdb table, and some are missing; sequencing was by immunoSEQ multiplex PCR. The table includes roughly 60,000 clones, around 91% detected once. The source is a human donor in good health. Some clones in this sample may be carry-over from other donors' samples. Material: PBMCs.

As DNA, the CDR3 is TGTGCCAGCAGCACGGGACTAGCGGGAGTAACAGATACGCAGTATTTT. Its translation: CASSTGLAGVTDTQYF. The rearrangement joins TRBV7-9 to TRBJ2-3; 14 bases agree with TRBD2. Germline CDR1 reads SEHNR; CDR2 reads FQNEAQ (reference sequence). The CDR3 totals 16 residues. The V and J ends lost 5 bases and 3 bases, in that order; junction bases with no gene match: 4.